This record covers a single T cell receptor (beta chain). The antigen is unknown. The data belong to a study of T cells in localized non-small cell lung cancer. Notes on the study in general: It was uninvolved adjacent lung that showed the highest T cell clonality, exceeding tumor.

This table comes from immunoSEQ multiplex PCR, and its TCRdb copy is limited to in-frame clones, with some not included. The sample shows about 11,000 clones, 90% of them seen only once. V lost 1 base and J lost 4; bases outside the gene matches: 5. The CDR3 contains 16 residues. Germline values: CDR1 SGDLS, CDR2 YYNGEE. The V gene is TRBV9, the J gene TRBJ1-4, with 9 bases aligning to TRBD1. This specimen was peripheral blood, taken before any cancer treatment. The receptor's source is a male donor aged 60 or over with stage III lung adenocarcinoma. CDR3 DNA sequence: TGTGCCAGCAGCGTAACAATGGACAGGGGTAATGAAAAACTGTTTTTT. Translated, it gives CASSVTMDRGNEKLFF.